The clone carrying this TCR beta chain was seen a few times. Produced via immunoSEQ multiplex PCR; TCRdb's table is partial and in-frame only. This sample has about 12,000 clones; about 83% occur once, and the top ten carry roughly 52%. This entry comes from a study of graft-versus-host responses after intestinal transplantation. The sequences come from PBMCs, collected approximately 130 days after transplant. This TCR was recovered from a human patient who received an intestinal transplant, so some T cells may come from the graft donor.

CDR3 sequence reads: CASSPKRDHYGYTF. The DNA of the CDR3 is TGTGCCAGCTCACCTAAAAGGGATCACTATGGCTACACCTTC. V and J are TRBV18 and TRBJ1-2; D uncertain. The V gene's germline CDR1 is KGHSH and CDR2 LQKENI. The CDR3 is made up of 14 amino acids. V was trimmed by 3 bases and J by 3 bases, leaving 11 bases between them.